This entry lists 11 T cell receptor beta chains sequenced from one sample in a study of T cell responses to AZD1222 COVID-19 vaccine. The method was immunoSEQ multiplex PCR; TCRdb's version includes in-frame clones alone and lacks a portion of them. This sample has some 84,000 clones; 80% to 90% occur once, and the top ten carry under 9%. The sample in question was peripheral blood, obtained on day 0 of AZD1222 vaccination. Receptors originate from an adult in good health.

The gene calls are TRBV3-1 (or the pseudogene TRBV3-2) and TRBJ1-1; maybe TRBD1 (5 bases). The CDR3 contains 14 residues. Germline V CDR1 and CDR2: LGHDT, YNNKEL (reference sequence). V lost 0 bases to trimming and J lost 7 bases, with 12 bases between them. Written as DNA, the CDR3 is TGTGCCAGCAGCCAAGATTGGTCGGGGCATGAAGCTTTCTTT. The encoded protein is CASSQDWSGHEAFF.

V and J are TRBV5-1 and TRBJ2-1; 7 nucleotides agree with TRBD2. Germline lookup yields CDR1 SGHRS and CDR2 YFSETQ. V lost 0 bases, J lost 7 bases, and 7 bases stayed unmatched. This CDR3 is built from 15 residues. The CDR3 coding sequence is TGCGCCAGCAGCTTGGGGGCGGGAGTGGAGAATGAGCAGTTCTTC. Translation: CASSLGAGVENEQFF.

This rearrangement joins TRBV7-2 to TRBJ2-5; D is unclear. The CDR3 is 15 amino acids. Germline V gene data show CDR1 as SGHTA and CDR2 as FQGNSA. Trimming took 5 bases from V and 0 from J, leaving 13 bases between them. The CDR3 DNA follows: TGTGCCAGCAGCACACGGGTGGGTTACCAAGAGACCCAGTACTTC. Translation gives CASSTRVGYQETQYF.

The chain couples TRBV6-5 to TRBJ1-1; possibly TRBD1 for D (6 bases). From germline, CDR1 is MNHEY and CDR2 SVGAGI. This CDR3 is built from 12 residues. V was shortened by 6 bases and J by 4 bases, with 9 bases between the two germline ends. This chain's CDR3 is CASSSGVTEAFF. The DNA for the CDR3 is TGTGCCAGCAGCTCAGGGGTCACTGAAGCTTTCTTT.

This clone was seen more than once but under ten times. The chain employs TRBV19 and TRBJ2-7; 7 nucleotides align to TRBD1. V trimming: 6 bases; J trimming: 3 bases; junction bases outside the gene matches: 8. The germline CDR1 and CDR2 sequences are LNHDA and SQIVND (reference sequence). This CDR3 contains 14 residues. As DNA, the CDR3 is TGTGCCAGTAGGGATACCGGGACAGTCTACGAGCAGTACTTC. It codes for CASRDTGTVYEQYF.

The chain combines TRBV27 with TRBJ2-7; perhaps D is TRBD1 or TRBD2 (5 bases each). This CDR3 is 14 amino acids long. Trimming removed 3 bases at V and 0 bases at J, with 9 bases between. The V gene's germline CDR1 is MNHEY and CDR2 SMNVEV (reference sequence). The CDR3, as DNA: TGTGCCAGCAGTTTGGGACGAAGCTCCTACGAGCAGTACTTC. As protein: CASSLGRSSYEQYF.

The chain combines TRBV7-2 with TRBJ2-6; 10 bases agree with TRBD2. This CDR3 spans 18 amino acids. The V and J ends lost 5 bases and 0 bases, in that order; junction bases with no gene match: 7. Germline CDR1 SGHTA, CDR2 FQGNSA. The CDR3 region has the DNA TGTGCCAGCAGCATAACTAGCGGGATTGGCTCTGGGGCCAACGTCCTGACTTTC. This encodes CASSITSGIGSGANVLTF.

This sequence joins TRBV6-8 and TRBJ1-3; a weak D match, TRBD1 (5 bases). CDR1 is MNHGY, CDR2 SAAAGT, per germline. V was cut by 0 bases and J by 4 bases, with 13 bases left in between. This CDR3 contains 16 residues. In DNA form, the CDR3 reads TGTGCCAGCAGTTACTCGAGCTGGGGCTTCGGAAACACCATATATTTT. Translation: CASSYSSWGFGNTIYF.

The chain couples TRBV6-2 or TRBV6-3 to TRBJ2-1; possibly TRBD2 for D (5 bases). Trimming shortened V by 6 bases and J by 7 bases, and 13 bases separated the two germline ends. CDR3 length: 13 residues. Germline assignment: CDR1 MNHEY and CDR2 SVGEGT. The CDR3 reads CASSHQLGNEQFF. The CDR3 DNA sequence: TGTGCCAGCAGCCATCAACTAGGGAATGAGCAGTTCTTC.

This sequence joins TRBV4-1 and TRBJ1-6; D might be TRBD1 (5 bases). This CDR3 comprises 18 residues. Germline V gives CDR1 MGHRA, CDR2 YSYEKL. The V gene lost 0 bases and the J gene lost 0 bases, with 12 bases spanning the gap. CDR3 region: CASSQEWGGSSYNSPLHF. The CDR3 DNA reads TGCGCCAGCAGCCAAGAGTGGGGCGGGAGCTCCTATAATTCACCCCTCCACTTT.

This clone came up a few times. CDR3 sequence reads: CASSDGGAGFTDTQYF. The CDR3 DNA reads as TGTGCCAGCAGCGACGGTGGGGCGGGATTCACAGATACGCAGTATTTT. The rearrangement uses TRBV9 and TRBJ2-3; D might be TRBD2 (6 bases). This CDR3 contains 16 residues. In germline, CDR1 is SGDLS, CDR2 YYNGEE. The V end lost 3 bases, the J end lost 2 bases, and 16 bases lay between the germline ends.